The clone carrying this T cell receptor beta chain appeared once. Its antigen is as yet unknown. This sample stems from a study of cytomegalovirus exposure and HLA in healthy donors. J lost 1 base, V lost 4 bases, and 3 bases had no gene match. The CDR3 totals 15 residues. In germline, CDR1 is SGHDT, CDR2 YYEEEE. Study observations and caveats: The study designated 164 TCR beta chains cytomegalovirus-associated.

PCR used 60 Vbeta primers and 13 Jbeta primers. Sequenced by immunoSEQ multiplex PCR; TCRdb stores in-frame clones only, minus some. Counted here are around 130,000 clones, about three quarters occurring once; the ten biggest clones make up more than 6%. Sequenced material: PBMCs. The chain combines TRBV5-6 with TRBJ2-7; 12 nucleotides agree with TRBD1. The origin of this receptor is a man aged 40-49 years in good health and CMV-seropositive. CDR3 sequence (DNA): TGTGCCAGCAGCCCGGGACAGGGGGCTTCCTACGAGCAGTACTTC. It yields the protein CASSPGQGASYEQYF.